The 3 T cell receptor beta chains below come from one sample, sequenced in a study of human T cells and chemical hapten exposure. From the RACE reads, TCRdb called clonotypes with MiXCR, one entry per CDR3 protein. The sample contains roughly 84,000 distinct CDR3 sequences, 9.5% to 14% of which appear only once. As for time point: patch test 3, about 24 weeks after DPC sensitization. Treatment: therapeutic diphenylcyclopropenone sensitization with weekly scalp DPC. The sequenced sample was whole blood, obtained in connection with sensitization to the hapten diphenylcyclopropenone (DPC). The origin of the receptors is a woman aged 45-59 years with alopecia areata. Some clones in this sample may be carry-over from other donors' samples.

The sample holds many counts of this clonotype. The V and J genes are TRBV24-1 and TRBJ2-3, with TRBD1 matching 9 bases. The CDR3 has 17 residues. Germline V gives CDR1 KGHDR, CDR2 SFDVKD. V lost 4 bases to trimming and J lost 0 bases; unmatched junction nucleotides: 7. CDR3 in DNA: TGTGCCACCAGTGACCTGGGACAGGGAACGAGCACAGATACGCAGTATTTT. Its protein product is CATSDLGQGTSTDTQYF.

CDR3 region: CASSLYRDDQPQHF. Here the CDR3 DNA reads TGTGCCAGCAGCTTATACAGGGATGATCAGCCCCAGCATTTT. V gene TRBV7-2 combines with J gene TRBJ1-5; a weak D match, TRBD1 (6 bases). The CDR3 is 14 residues long. The germline V and J ends were trimmed by 2 bases and 5 bases, with 10 bases remaining between them. Germline CDR1 reads SGHTA; CDR2 reads FQGNSA.

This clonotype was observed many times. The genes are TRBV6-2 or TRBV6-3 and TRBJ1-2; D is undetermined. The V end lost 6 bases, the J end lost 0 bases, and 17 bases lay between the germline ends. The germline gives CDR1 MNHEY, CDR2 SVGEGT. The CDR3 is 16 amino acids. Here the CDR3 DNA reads TGTGCCAGCAGCCCCGGACTCCTTTCTGCTAACTATGGCTACACCTTC. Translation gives CASSPGLLSANYGYTF.